The 24 T cell receptor beta chains below come from one sample, sequenced in a study of blood T cell repertoires in COVID-19. The assay was immunoSEQ multiplex PCR, and TCRdb's table has in-frame clones only and misses some. The sample contains 95,000 to 120,000 clones, 88% of which appear only once. The sample consisted of peripheral blood. The source is a human donor in a cohort sampled during active COVID-19.

The chain uses TRBV6-5 and TRBJ1-1; tentatively, D is TRBD1 (6 bases). The CDR3 runs to 14 residues. The V end was cut by 5 bases, the J end by 4 bases, with 14 bases between. Germline CDR1 reads MNHEY; CDR2 reads SVGAGI. The CDR3 spells CASSPVRGGTEAFF. The CDR3 DNA sequence: TGTGCCAGCAGTCCCGTTAGAGGGGGCACTGAAGCTTTCTTT.

The chain recombines TRBV9 with TRBJ1-2; D might be TRBD1 (5 bases). V shed 2 bases and J shed 8 bases, with 13 bases lying between them. The CDR3 is 13 residues long. The germline CDR1 and CDR2 sequences are SGDLS and YYNGEE. The DNA of the CDR3 is TGTGCCAGCAGCGTTGCGCTCGGGGGGGGCTACACCTTC. This sequence encodes CASSVALGGGYTF.

In DNA form, the CDR3 reads TGTGCCAGCAGTTACGGGGGGAGGGTAGCTTTCTTT. It yields the protein CASSYGGRVAFF. The chain links TRBV6-5 to TRBJ1-1; maybe TRBD1 (5 bases). Germline CDR1 is MNHEY and CDR2 is SVGAGI. Trimming removed 2 bases at V and 10 bases at J, with 11 bases between. CDR3 length: 12 amino acids.

This sequence joins TRBV29-1 and TRBJ1-5; D might be TRBD1 (5 bases). V was clipped by 4 bases and J by 1 base, with 8 bases between them. This CDR3 has 13 amino acids. Germline values: CDR1 SQVTM, CDR2 ANQGSEA. The CDR3 here is CSVGTTSNQPQHF. DNA for the CDR3: TGCAGCGTTGGGACAACGAGCAATCAGCCCCAGCATTTT.

The rearrangement uses TRBV3-1 (or the pseudogene TRBV3-2) and TRBJ1-3; perhaps TRBD1 as D (6 bases). The germline V gene encodes CDR1 LGHDT and CDR2 YNNKEL (reference sequence). The CDR3 is 15 residues long. The V end lost 7 bases, the J end lost 0 bases, and 13 bases lay between the germline ends. The CDR3 protein is CASKQGLFSGNTIYF. The CDR3 DNA is TGTGCCAGCAAGCAGGGGCTGTTCTCTGGAAACACCATATATTTT.

The chain is built from TRBV20-1 and TRBJ1-5, with TRBD1 as a possible D gene (5 bases). Germline CDR1 DFQATT, CDR2 SNEGSKA (reference sequence). V lost 3 bases and J lost 6, with 12 bases in between. The CDR3 is made up of 13 amino acids. The CDR3 sequence: CSASRGGGQPQHF. The DNA for the CDR3 is TGCAGTGCTAGTCGGGGGGGAGGTCAGCCCCAGCATTTT.

This chain links TRBV6-6 with TRBJ1-6; TRBD1 aligns across 9 bases. CDR1 and CDR2 (germline): MNHNY, SVGAGI (reference sequence). The trim removed 6 bases at V and 6 bases at J, leaving 6 bases unmatched. The length of the CDR3 is 15 residues. The CDR3 protein is CASSRGQGGNSPLHF. Written as DNA, the CDR3 is TGTGCCAGCAGCAGGGGACAGGGCGGTAATTCACCCCTCCACTTT.

Only one count was recorded for this clone. The V and J genes are TRBV11-3 and TRBJ2-2; D ambiguous. Germline loops: CDR1 SGHNT, CDR2 YENEEA. V lost 1 base and J lost 4, with 10 bases in between. The CDR3 sequence is 15 residues long. The CDR3 is CASSLGFSSTGELFF. In DNA form, the CDR3 reads TGTGCCAGCAGCTTAGGTTTCTCTTCCACCGGGGAGCTGTTTTTT.

V is TRBV5-1 and J is TRBJ1-6; possibly TRBD1 for D (6 bases). Germline CDR1 is SGHRS and CDR2 is YFSETQ. This CDR3 spans 14 amino acids. The germline V and J ends were trimmed by 4 bases and 10 bases, with 15 bases remaining between them. CDR3 nucleotides: TGCGCCAGCAGCCCAGGGGTGAGGGAATCACCCCTCCACTTT. Its protein product is CASSPGVRESPLHF. The entire variable domain, with the rest obtained from reference TRBV5-1 and TRBJ1-6, is as follows: KAGVTQTPRYLIKTRGQQVTLSCSPISGHRSVSWYQQTPGQGLQFLFEYFSETQRNKGNFPGRFSGRQFSNSRSEMNVSTLELGDSALYLCASSPGVRESPLHFGNGTRLTVT.

The rearrangement uses TRBV28 and TRBJ2-1, with D unresolved. The CDR3 consists of 17 residues. From germline, CDR1 is MDHEN and CDR2 SYDVKM. V was clipped by 7 bases and J by 4 bases, with 23 bases between them. CDR3 sequence (DNA): TGTGCCAGCACCGTTGCTCGCGAGCTACTAACGTACAATGAGCAGTTCTTC. It translates to CASTVARELLTYNEQFF.

The CDR3 region is CASSQYGGRGYTF. CDR3 bases: TGTGCCAGCAGCCAATACGGGGGGCGTGGCTACACCTTC. V gene TRBV3-1 (or the pseudogene TRBV3-2) combines with J gene TRBJ1-2, with a tentative D call TRBD1 (6 bases). Germline V gene sequence: CDR1 LGHDT, CDR2 YNNKEL (reference sequence). The CDR3 sequence is 13 residues long. V was trimmed by 2 bases and J by 7 bases, leaving 11 bases between them.

The chain recombines TRBV7-6 with TRBJ2-1; D unclear. CDR3 length: 16 residues. Germline CDR1 reads SGHVS; CDR2 reads FNYEAQ. Trimming removed 2 bases from V and 0 bases from J, with 11 bases in between. The CDR3 region has the DNA TGTGCCAGCAGCTTATCAACGGGTGGCTCCTACAATGAGCAGTTCTTC. Translating it yields CASSLSTGGSYNEQFF.

The chain couples TRBV5-6 to TRBJ1-6, with TRBD1 matching 8 bases. V lost 2 bases and J lost 9; bases outside the gene matches: 7. The CDR3 has 15 amino acids. The germline V gene has CDR1 SGHDT and CDR2 YYEEEE. CDR3 loop: CASSFSDRDSSPLHF. CDR3 DNA: TGTGCCAGCAGCTTCTCGGACAGGGATTCTTCACCCCTCCACTTT.

The J gene is TRBJ1-1, the V gene TRBV19; D not resolved. The V and J ends lost 1 base and 6 bases respectively, with 3 bases between them. Germline loops: CDR1 LNHDA, CDR2 SQIVND (reference sequence). This CDR3 has 11 amino acids. As DNA, the CDR3 is TGTGCCAGTAGTATAGGAGCTGAAGCTTTCTTT. Its protein product is CASSIGAEAFF.

The rearrangement links TRBV5-1 to TRBJ2-7, with 8 bases matching TRBD1. CDR1 is SGHRS, CDR2 YFSETQ, per germline. V was pared by 2 bases and J by 0 bases, with 4 bases of the junction left unmatched. The CDR3 totals 15 residues. CDR3 amino acids: CASSFTGGVSYEQYF. DNA of the CDR3: TGCGCCAGCAGCTTCACAGGGGGTGTCTCCTACGAGCAGTACTTC.

This clone was recorded a few times. The chain carries TRBV7-8 and TRBJ1-3; D possibly corresponds to TRBD1 (5 bases). Germline V gene data show CDR1 as SGHVS and CDR2 as FQNEAQ. Trimming took 5 bases from V and 4 from J, leaving 15 bases between them. The CDR3 covers 15 residues. CDR3 nucleotides: TGTGCCAGCAGCCCTCGGGTGAAGGGGGGAAACACCATATATTTT. Translated, it gives CASSPRVKGGNTIYF.

The chain employs TRBV5-1 and TRBJ1-2; 9 bases are shared with TRBD1. V shed 0 bases and J 2 bases; nucleotides not matched to a gene: 2. The CDR3 spans 15 residues. Germline V gene data show CDR1 as SGHRS and CDR2 as YFSETQ. As DNA, the CDR3 is TGCGCCAGCAGCTTGGGGGACAGGGAAAACTATGGCTACACCTTC. Its translation is CASSLGDRENYGYTF.

The chain links TRBV5-6 to TRBJ1-1, with D uncertain. This CDR3 has 14 residues. Germline loops: CDR1 SGHDT, CDR2 YYEEEE. Trimming removed 0 bases from V and 1 base from J, with 7 bases in between. Here the CDR3 DNA reads TGTGCCAGCAGCTTGGGACGGGGGAACACTGAAGCTTTCTTT. Translating it yields CASSLGRGNTEAFF.

This chain joins TRBV5-1 and TRBJ2-3, with D tentatively TRBD2 (7 bases). The CDR3 runs to 15 residues. Germline values: CDR1 SGHRS, CDR2 YFSETQ. V shed 2 bases and J shed 6 bases, with 16 bases lying between them. For the CDR3, the DNA is TGCGCCAGCAGCTTAGTCGGGGGGCGTGGGGATACGCAGTATTTT. Amino acids: CASSLVGGRGDTQYF.

The chain has TRBV13 and TRBJ1-4, with 8 positions matching TRBD1. CDR1 is PRHDT, CDR2 FYEKMQ, per germline (reference sequence). The CDR3 length is 14 residues. J lost 8 bases, V lost 3 bases, and 5 bases had no gene match. The CDR3: CASSFGTGLEKLFF. DNA for the CDR3: TGTGCCAGCAGCTTCGGGACAGGACTAGAAAAACTGTTTTTT.

The chain recombines TRBV2 with TRBJ1-2, with a weak D call TRBD1 (6 bases). Germline-derived CDR1 and CDR2 are SNHLY and FYNNEI. This CDR3 contains 15 residues. V was shortened by 4 bases and J by 4 bases, with 16 bases between the two germline ends. The CDR3 sequence: CASSGGGSLSYGYTF. The CDR3 DNA reads as TGTGCCAGCAGTGGGGGGGGCAGTCTCTCCTATGGCTACACCTTC.

J is TRBJ1-1 and V is TRBV14; D gene unclear. V was shortened by 0 bases and J by 1 base, with 9 bases between the two germline ends. CDR3 size: 15 residues. In germline, CDR1 is SGHDN, CDR2 FVKESK. The CDR3 is CASSQEYSWNTEAFF. The CDR3 nucleotides are TGTGCCAGCAGCCAAGAATATTCGTGGAACACTGAAGCTTTCTTT.

The genes are TRBV7-9 and TRBJ2-5, with 9 bases matching TRBD2. The CDR3 has 17 amino acids. CDR1 is SEHNR and CDR2 is FQNEAQ in the germline V gene (reference sequence). V trimming: 4 bases; J trimming: 6 bases; junction bases outside the gene matches: 15. CDR3 bases: TGTGCCAGCAGCTCCACGCTAGCGGGGAGAAACCAGAAGACCCAGTACTTC. Translation gives CASSSTLAGRNQKTQYF.

The rearrangement uses TRBV5-1 and TRBJ1-1, with D tentatively TRBD1 (5 bases). V gave up 0 bases and J gave up 0 bases, with 15 bases separating them. Germline values: CDR1 SGHRS, CDR2 YFSETQ. The length of the CDR3 is 17 residues. The CDR3 DNA reads as TGCGCCAGCAGCTTGGAAACCCAGGGTTTCATGAACACTGAAGCTTTCTTT. Translation: CASSLETQGFMNTEAFF.